These 30 T cell receptor beta chains share one sample of origin, sequenced in a study of T cells in Graves' hyperthyroidism and ophthalmopathy. Amplified TCR beta CDR3 regions came from RNA transcripts. TCR CDR3 underwent first-round RT-PCR with the HTBI primer set. TCRdb reprocessed the multiplex PCR reads via MiXCR and lists one record per CDR3 protein. Of almost 250,000 distinct CDR3 sequences in the sample, approximately 23% are singletons; the top ten hold roughly 40%. The sample taken for sequencing was blood. The receptors stem from a woman aged 40 to 50 with Graves' ophthalmopathy.

This clonotype was seen repeatedly, ten times or more. This chain joins TRBV7-9 and TRBJ1-1; D not resolved. The ends were cut back, 4 bases at V and 4 bases at J, with 4 bases in the middle. This CDR3 contains 11 residues. Germline V gene sequence: CDR1 SEHNR, CDR2 FQNEAQ (reference sequence). The CDR3 DNA is TGTGCCAGCAGCTCGTCCACTGAAGCTTTCTTT. Its translation is CASSSSTEAFF.

This clonotype occurred a few times. The chain carries TRBV28 and TRBJ1-1; the D is unclear. CDR1 and CDR2 (germline): MDHEN, SYDVKM. The CDR3 is 14 residues long. The V end was cut by 2 bases, the J end by 1 base, with 8 bases between. The CDR3 region is CASSLVQRNTEAFF. As DNA, the CDR3 is TGTGCCAGCAGTTTAGTACAGAGGAACACTGAAGCTTTCTTT.

At least ten counts were recorded for this clonotype. The chain is built from TRBV6-1 and TRBJ2-2; D gene unclear. V was pared by 2 bases and J by 2 bases, with 6 bases between. The CDR3 is 14 residues long. Germline CDR1 and CDR2: MNHNS and SASEGT. The CDR3 DNA reads as TGTGCCAGCAGTGAATGGGCTAACACCGGGGAGCTGTTTTTT. It yields the protein CASSEWANTGELFF.

This clonotype was seen more than once but under ten times. The chain links TRBV5-1 to TRBJ1-1; D unclear. The CDR3 loop spans 12 amino acids. Germline CDR1 reads SGHRS; CDR2 reads YFSETQ. V was trimmed by 2 bases and J by 7 bases, leaving 9 bases between them. In DNA form, the CDR3 reads TGCGCCAGCAGCTTATACCAGGATGAAGCTTTCTTT. This translates into CASSLYQDEAFF.

There are a few counts of this clonotype. The CDR3 carries no conserved terminal phenylalanine or tryptophan, so it likely arises from a read error. The chain recombines TRBV4-2 with TRBJ1-2; the D gene is possibly TRBD1 (5 bases). V was trimmed by 1 base and J by 7 bases, leaving 16 bases between them. The CDR3 consists of 15 residues. Germline CDR1 reads LGHNA; CDR2 reads YNFKEQ. CDR3 bases: TGTGCCAGCAGCCAAGTCGAGGGACTTTTAGGTGGCTACACCCTC. Its protein product is CASSQVEGLLGGYTL.

The chain employs TRBV18 and TRBJ2-5; 9 nucleotides agree with TRBD2. Germline V CDR1 and CDR2: KGHSH, LQKENI. V shed 5 bases, J shed 2 bases, and the junction held 15 bases outside the gene matches. CDR3 length equals 18 residues. For the CDR3, the DNA is TGTGCCAGCTCAAACAACAGACTAGCGGACAAACCACAAGAGACCCAGTACTTC. This encodes CASSNNRLADKPQETQYF.

At least ten counts were recorded for this clonotype. The chain carries TRBV29-1 and TRBJ1-2, with TRBD1 matching over 9 bases. In germline, CDR1 is SQVTM, CDR2 ANQGSEA. The CDR3 spans 11 residues. The CDR3 protein is CSVTGGDGYTF. The CDR3 region has the DNA TGCAGTGTTACAGGGGGCGATGGCTACACCTTC.

This clonotype was observed many times. The V call is TRBV12-3 or TRBV12-4, the J call TRBJ2-6; D possibly matches TRBD1 or TRBD2 (5 bases each). The CDR3 runs 15 residues. Trimming left V 5 bases short and J 4 bases short, with 12 bases between. As DNA, the CDR3 is TGTGCCAGCAGTAAACTAGGGACGGGGGCCAACGTCCTGACTTTC. This sequence encodes CASSKLGTGANVLTF.

This clonotype was observed many times. The chain couples TRBV7-2 to TRBJ2-7; 9 nucleotides match TRBD2. V was clipped by 2 bases and J by 3 bases; unmatched bases: 11. CDR3 length: 17 amino acids. In germline, CDR1 is SGHTA, CDR2 FQGNSA. CDR3 nucleotides: TGTGCCAGCAGCTTAAGTACACTAGCGGGTATACTCTACGAGCAGTACTTC. Its protein is CASSLSTLAGILYEQYF.

This clonotype was seen repeatedly, ten times or more. V is TRBV6-5 and J is TRBJ2-7; 10 nucleotides match TRBD2. This CDR3 contains 14 residues. The junction had 10 bases not matched to a gene; V was cut back by 10 bases and J by 4 bases. Germline V gene lookup returns CDR1 MNHEY and CDR2 SVGAGI. The CDR3 loop reads CATSLAGVIYEQYF. For the CDR3, the DNA is TGTGCCACCTCCCTAGCGGGAGTAATTTACGAGCAGTACTTC.

This clonotype has more than one count but fewer than ten. The chain joins TRBV24-1 to TRBJ2-5, with D perhaps assigned TRBD1 or TRBD2 (6 bases each). V dropped 3 bases and J dropped 3 bases, with 10 bases sitting between them. The germline V gene has CDR1 KGHDR and CDR2 SFDVKD. The CDR3 runs 14 residues. CDR3 coding DNA: TGTGCCACCAGTGATGAGAGGGGGGAAGAGACCCAGTACTTC. Protein: CATSDERGEETQYF.

This clonotype was counted many times. V gene TRBV28 combines with J gene TRBJ1-1; possible D gene TRBD1, 5 bases. With 4 bases removed from V and 0 bases from J, the gap between germline ends came to 12 bases. CDR3 length: 15 residues. Per germline, CDR1 MDHEN and CDR2 SYDVKM. DNA for the CDR3: TGTGCCAGCAGTTCTTTCTGGGGGATGAACACTGAAGCTTTCTTT. It encodes CASSSFWGMNTEAFF.

The table lists this clonotype with many counts. J is TRBJ1-1 and V is TRBV6-5, with 7 bases matching TRBD1. The length of the CDR3 is 15 residues. Trimming cost V 1 base and J 10 bases; bases outside gene matches: 12. Germline lookup yields CDR1 MNHEY and CDR2 SVGAGI. CDR3 sequence: CASSYLLKGARSAFF. In nucleotides, the CDR3 is TGTGCCAGCAGTTACTTACTCAAGGGGGCTAGATCAGCTTTCTTT.

This clonotype occurred many times. V gene TRBV6-1 combines with J gene TRBJ1-5; perhaps TRBD1 as D (5 bases). The V gene's germline CDR1 is MNHNS and CDR2 SASEGT. The V end lost 0 bases, the J end lost 7 bases, and 16 bases lay between the germline ends. CDR3 length equals 16 residues. The CDR3 region is CASSEALPGVSQPQHF. For the CDR3, the DNA is TGTGCCAGCAGTGAAGCGCTTCCGGGGGTGAGCCAGCCCCAGCATTTT.

This clonotype was seen ten or more times. The chain is built from TRBV28 and TRBJ1-5, with a possible D match to TRBD1 (5 bases). There are 14 residues in the CDR3. Germline V lookup: CDR1 MDHEN, CDR2 SYDVKM. V was clipped by 5 bases and J by 4 bases, with 12 bases between them. The CDR3, as DNA: TGTGCCAGCAGTGCCCCGACAGCGAATCAGCCCCAGCATTTT. It specifies CASSAPTANQPQHF.

Ten or more counts support this clonotype. This chain joins TRBV28 and TRBJ2-2; TRBD2 matches 12 bases. The CDR3 has 19 residues. Germline-derived CDR1 and CDR2 are MDHEN and SYDVKM. V shed 6 bases and J 0 bases; nucleotides not matched to a gene: 11. The CDR3 reads CASSTGLAGPFANTGELFF. Written as DNA, the CDR3 is TGTGCCAGCAGCACCGGACTAGCGGGACCCTTCGCGAACACCGGGGAGCTGTTTTTT.

This clonotype was found a few times. This chain uses TRBV6-7 with TRBJ2-5, with TRBD2 matching 7 bases. TRBV6-7 is an open reading frame whose function is uncertain. V trimming: 4 bases; J trimming: 1 base; junction bases outside the gene matches: 12. The CDR3 spans 17 residues. CDR3 nucleotide sequence: TGTGCCAGCAGTTTATCGCCGGGACGGACTAGCCAAGAGACCCAGTACTTC. Translated: CASSLSPGRTSQETQYF.

This clonotype has at least ten counts. The rearrangement links TRBV30 to TRBJ2-5; no definite D call. Germline V gene data show CDR1 as GTSNPN and CDR2 as SVGIG (reference sequence). The germline V and J ends were trimmed by 8 bases and 5 bases, with 18 bases remaining between them. The CDR3 contains 13 residues. In nucleotides, the CDR3 is TGTGCCCGTGATAGCTCAGTACGGGAGACCCAGTACTTC. Translated: CARDSSVRETQYF.

About this clonotype itself: The junction and the germline gene differ at one end; a read error may be behind it. The rearrangement uses TRBV24-1 and TRBJ2-5, with unresolved D. The CDR3 spans 10 residues. The germline gives CDR1 KGHDR, CDR2 SFDVKD. CDR3 in amino acids: CASSRTTQYF. The DNA of the CDR3 is TGTGCCAGCAGTCGGACGACCCAGTACTTC.

This clonotype was observed many times. The gene calls are TRBV28 and TRBJ1-6; D is unresolved. The germline V and J ends were trimmed by 6 bases and 0 bases, with 9 bases remaining between them. The CDR3 consists of 15 residues. CDR1 is MDHEN, CDR2 SYDVKM, per germline. CDR3 sequence reads: CASRPSSSYNSPLHF. The CDR3 DNA sequence: TGTGCCAGCAGACCCTCGAGCTCCTATAATTCACCCCTCCACTTT.

This clonotype was detected many times. The chain uses TRBV25-1 and TRBJ1-5; D unresolved. The CDR3 loop spans 13 amino acids. CDR1 is MGHDK and CDR2 is SYGVNS in the germline V gene. Trimming removed 4 bases from V and 7 bases from J, with 11 bases in between. The CDR3, as DNA: TGTGCCAGCAGTGGGGGTTCCATACAGCCCCAGCATTTT. Translation gives CASSGGSIQPQHF.

This clonotype was found a few times. The chain carries TRBV12-3 or TRBV12-4 and TRBJ1-1, with no clear D. The CDR3 runs to 14 residues. The germline V and J ends were trimmed by 2 bases and 1 base, with 8 bases remaining between them. The CDR3 coding sequence is TGTGCCAGCAGTTTAACCCCTCCGAACACTGAAGCTTTCTTT. This gives the protein CASSLTPPNTEAFF.

The table lists this clonotype with many counts. The chain couples TRBV18 to TRBJ1-1; 8 bases match TRBD1. The V segment lost 3 bases and the J segment 3 bases; nucleotides outside the gene matches: 9. Germline V gene sequence: CDR1 KGHSH, CDR2 LQKENI. The CDR3 has 16 residues. The CDR3 DNA follows: TGTGCCAGCTCACCTTTGGACAGGGTGGAAGACACTGAAGCTTTCTTT. Translating it yields CASSPLDRVEDTEAFF.

The sample holds many counts of this clonotype. CDR3 in DNA: TGCAGTGCTAGAGATCGGGGGACAGGGGAGCTCTACGAGCAGTACTTC. It is translated as CSARDRGTGELYEQYF. V usage is TRBV20-1 and J usage is TRBJ2-7; 10 bases fit TRBD1. Germline values: CDR1 DFQATT, CDR2 SNEGSKA (reference sequence). V lost 0 bases and J lost 3; bases outside the gene matches: 8. The CDR3 has 16 residues.

The chain joins TRBV28 to TRBJ2-2; 9 positions agree with TRBD1. Germline assignment: CDR1 MDHEN and CDR2 SYDVKM. The CDR3 contains 15 residues. Trimming took 3 bases from V and 6 from J; bases not matched to a gene: 5. CDR3 residues: CASSFEGQGPGELFF. CDR3 nucleotide sequence: TGTGCCAGCAGTTTCGAGGGACAGGGCCCCGGGGAGCTGTTTTTT.

The chain links TRBV28 to TRBJ2-7; the D gene is possibly TRBD1 (6 bases). The germline CDR1 and CDR2 sequences are MDHEN and SYDVKM. There are 15 residues in the CDR3. The V gene lost 6 bases and the J gene lost 0 bases, with 15 bases spanning the gap. CDR3 in amino acids: CASRQGQPFSYEQYF. DNA for the CDR3: TGTGCCAGCAGGCAAGGACAGCCCTTCTCCTACGAGCAGTACTTC.

This clonotype was seen just once. V usage is TRBV20-1 and J usage is TRBJ1-1; no reliable D call. The ends were cut back, 3 bases at V and 4 bases at J, with 6 bases in the middle. The CDR3 spans 11 residues. The V gene's germline CDR1 is DFQATT and CDR2 SNEGSKA (reference sequence). As DNA, the CDR3 is TGCAGTGCTAGTCCCGTCACTGAAGCTTTCTTT. Translated, it gives CSASPVTEAFF.

The table lists this clonotype with many counts. The chain joins TRBV5-1 to TRBJ2-3, with 14 bases identical to TRBD2. The J segment lost 5 bases and the V segment lost 4 bases, leaving 6 bases of the junction unmatched. The CDR3 loop spans 16 amino acids. From germline, CDR1 is SGHRS and CDR2 YFSETQ. The CDR3 sequence: CASSPGLAGVVDTQYF. The CDR3 DNA reads as TGCGCCAGCAGCCCGGGACTAGCGGGAGTTGTAGATACGCAGTATTTT.

The rearrangement joins TRBV28 to TRBJ2-2; D is tentatively TRBD1 or TRBD2 (5 bases each). Germline V gives CDR1 MDHEN, CDR2 SYDVKM. V shed 2 bases and J shed 0 bases, with 7 bases lying between them. The length of the CDR3 is 15 residues. The CDR3 is CASSLGTPNTGELFF. The DNA for the CDR3 is TGTGCCAGCAGTTTAGGGACCCCGAACACCGGGGAGCTGTTTTTT.

This clonotype was recorded many times. The chain has TRBV28 and TRBJ2-5; the D gene is possibly TRBD2 (6 bases). Per the germline V gene, CDR1 is MDHEN and CDR2 is SYDVKM. This CDR3 spans 15 amino acids. V gave up 6 bases and J gave up 2 bases, with 16 bases separating them. The CDR3 protein is CASSPGGAEQETQYF. The CDR3, as DNA: TGTGCCAGCAGCCCCGGCGGGGCGGAACAAGAGACCCAGTACTTC.